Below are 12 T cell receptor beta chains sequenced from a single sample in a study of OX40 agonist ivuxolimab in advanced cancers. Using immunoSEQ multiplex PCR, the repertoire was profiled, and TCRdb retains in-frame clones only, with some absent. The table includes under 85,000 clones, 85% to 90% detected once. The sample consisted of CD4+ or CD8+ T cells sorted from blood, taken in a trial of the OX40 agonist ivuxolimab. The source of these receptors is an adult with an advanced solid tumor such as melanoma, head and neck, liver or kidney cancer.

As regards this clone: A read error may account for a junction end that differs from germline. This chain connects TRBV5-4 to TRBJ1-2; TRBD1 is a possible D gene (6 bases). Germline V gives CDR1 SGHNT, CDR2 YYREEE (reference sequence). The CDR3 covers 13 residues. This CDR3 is CASSLDSRDNWAF. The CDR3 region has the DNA TGTGCCAGCAGCCTGGACAGTCGGGATAACTGGGCCTTC. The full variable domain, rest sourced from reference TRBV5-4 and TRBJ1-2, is ETGVTQSPTHLIKTRGQQVTLRCSSQSGHNTVSWYQQALGQGPQFIFQYYREEENGRGNFPPRFSGLQFPNYSSELNVNALELDDSALYLCASSLDSRDNWAFGSGTRLTVV.

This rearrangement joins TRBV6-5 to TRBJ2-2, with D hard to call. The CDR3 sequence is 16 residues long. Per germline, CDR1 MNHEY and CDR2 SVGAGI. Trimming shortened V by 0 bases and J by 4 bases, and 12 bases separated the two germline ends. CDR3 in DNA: TGTGCCAGCAGTTACTCCCCCAACTATTCCACCGGGGAGCTGTTTTTT. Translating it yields CASSYSPNYSTGELFF.

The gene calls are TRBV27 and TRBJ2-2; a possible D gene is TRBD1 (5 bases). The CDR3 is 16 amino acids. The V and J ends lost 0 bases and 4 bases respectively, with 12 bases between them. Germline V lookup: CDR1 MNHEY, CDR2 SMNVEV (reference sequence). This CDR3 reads CASSLSGRVGTGELFF. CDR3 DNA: TGTGCCAGCAGTTTATCTGGCAGGGTAGGCACCGGGGAGCTGTTTTTT.

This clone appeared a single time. The CDR3 sequence is CASSLKFNTGELFF. CDR3 nucleotides: TGTGCCAGCAGCTTAAAATTCAACACCGGGGAGCTGTTTTTT. This sequence joins TRBV7-9 and TRBJ2-2; the D is unclear. The CDR3 has 14 residues. The V gene lost 2 bases and the J gene lost 2 bases, with 6 bases spanning the gap. CDR1 and CDR2 from the germline V gene are SEHNR and FQNEAQ (reference sequence).

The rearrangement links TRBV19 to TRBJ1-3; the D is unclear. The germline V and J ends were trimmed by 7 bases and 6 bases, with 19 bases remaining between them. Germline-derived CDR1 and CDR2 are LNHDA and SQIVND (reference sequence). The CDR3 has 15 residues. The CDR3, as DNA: TGTGCCAGTACCCTGAGGTTGGGTGCAGAAAACACCATATATTTT. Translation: CASTLRLGAENTIYF. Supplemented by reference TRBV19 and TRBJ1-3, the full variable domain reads DGGITQSPKYLFRKEGQNVTLSCEQNLNHDAMYWYRQDPGQGLRLIYYSQIVNDFQKGDIAEGYSVSREKKESFPLTVTSAQKNPTAFYLCASTLRLGAENTIYFGEGSWLTVV.

The CDR3 sequence is CASSLGTLTGGGTQYF. As DNA, the CDR3 is TGTGCCAGCAGCTTAGGAACGCTAACGGGAGGGGGGACCCAGTACTTC. The V gene is TRBV13, the J gene TRBJ2-5; 8 nucleotides line up with TRBD2. In germline, CDR1 is PRHDT, CDR2 FYEKMQ (reference sequence). This CDR3 contains 16 residues. Unmatched junction bases numbered 10, after V lost 0 bases and J lost 7 bases. Full variable domain (missing parts from reference TRBV13 and TRBJ2-5): AAGVIQSPRHLIKEKRETATLKCYPIPRHDTVYWYQQGPGQDPQFLISFYEKMQSDKGSIPDRFSAQQFSDYHSELNMSSLELGDSALYFCASSLGTLTGGGTQYFGPGTRLLVL.

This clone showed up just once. The CDR3 DNA reads TGTGCCAGCAGAAGGGCGGGGGCTAGAGACACCATATATTTT. Its protein is CASRRAGARDTIYF. V and J are TRBV13 and TRBJ1-3; tentatively, D is TRBD1 (6 bases). V lost 6 bases and J 8 bases, leaving 17 bases between the germline ends. The CDR3 extends over 14 amino acids. Germline loops: CDR1 PRHDT, CDR2 FYEKMQ (reference sequence).

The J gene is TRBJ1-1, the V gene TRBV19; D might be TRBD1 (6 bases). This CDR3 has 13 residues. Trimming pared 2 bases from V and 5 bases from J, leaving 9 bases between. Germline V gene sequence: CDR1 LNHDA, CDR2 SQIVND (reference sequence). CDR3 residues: CASSITGTTEAFF. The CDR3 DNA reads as TGTGCCAGTAGTATAACAGGGACGACTGAAGCTTTCTTT.

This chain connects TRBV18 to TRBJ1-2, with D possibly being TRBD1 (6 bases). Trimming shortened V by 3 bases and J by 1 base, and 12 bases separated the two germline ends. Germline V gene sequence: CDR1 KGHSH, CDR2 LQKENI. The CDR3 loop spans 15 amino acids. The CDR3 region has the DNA TGTGCCAGCTCACCGGTGGGACAACTTAACTATGGCTACACCTTC. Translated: CASSPVGQLNYGYTF.

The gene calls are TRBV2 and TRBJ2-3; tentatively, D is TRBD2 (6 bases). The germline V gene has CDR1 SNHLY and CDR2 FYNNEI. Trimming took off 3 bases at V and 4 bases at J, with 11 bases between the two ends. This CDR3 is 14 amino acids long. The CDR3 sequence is CASSERDWADTQYF. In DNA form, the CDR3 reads TGTGCCAGCAGTGAGCGGGATTGGGCAGATACGCAGTATTTT. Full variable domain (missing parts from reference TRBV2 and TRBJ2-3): EPEVTQTPSHQVTQMGQEVILRCVPISNHLYFYWYRQILGQKVEFLVSFYNNEISEKSEIFDDQFSVERPDGSNFTLKIRSTKLEDSAMYFCASSERDWADTQYFGPGTRLTVL.

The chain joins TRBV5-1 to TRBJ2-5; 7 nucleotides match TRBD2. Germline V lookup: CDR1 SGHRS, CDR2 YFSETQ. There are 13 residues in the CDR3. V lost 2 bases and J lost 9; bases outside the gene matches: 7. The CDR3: CASSLSGTLAQYF. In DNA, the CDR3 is TGCGCCAGCAGCTTAAGCGGGACTTTGGCCCAGTACTTC.

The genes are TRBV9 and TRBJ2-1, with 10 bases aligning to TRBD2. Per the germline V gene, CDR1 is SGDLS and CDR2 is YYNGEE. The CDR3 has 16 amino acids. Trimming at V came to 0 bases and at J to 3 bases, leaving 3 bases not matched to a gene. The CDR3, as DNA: TGTGCCAGCAGCGTAGGTCCTAGCGGGAGCTACAATGAGCAGTTCTTC. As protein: CASSVGPSGSYNEQFF.